This TCR beta chain was found in a study of blood T cell repertoires in COVID-19. Germline loops: CDR1 SGDLS, CDR2 YYNGEE. CDR3 size: 15 residues. Between the trimmed V and J ends, which lost 4 bases and 0 bases, there was a span of 14 bases. Assay used: immunoSEQ multiplex PCR; TCRdb lists only in-frame clones, some missing. The table shows 88,000 or so clones, with roughly 85% occurring only once. Material: peripheral blood. The rearrangement joins TRBV9 to TRBJ2-7; D is perhaps TRBD2 (5 bases). The TCR originated in a human donor in a cohort sampled during active COVID-19. The CDR3 region has the DNA TGTGCCAGCAGCCCTAAAGAGGGTTTCTCCTACGAGCAGTACTTC. Its protein is CASSPKEGFSYEQYF.